This TCR beta chain was captured in a study of blood T cell repertoires in COVID-19. Study context: T cells, B-cell-depleted T cells, or PBMCs provided the cDNA or gDNA that served as material.

The V segment lost 6 bases and the J segment 1 base; nucleotides outside the gene matches: 6. CDR1 and CDR2 (germline): MNHEY, SVGAGI. This CDR3 has 15 residues. As processed by the authors: How many nucleated cells were present was estimated from reference gene primer amplification. This table comes from immunoSEQ multiplex PCR, and its TCRdb copy is limited to in-frame clones, with some not included. V and J calls and clone size follow that table, whereas D and trimming were derived from the DNA. In the table there are tens of thousands of clones, about nine tenths of which are singletons. Specimen: peripheral blood. The chain recombines TRBV6-5 with TRBJ1-5; 7 bases are a match to TRBD1. This TCR derives from a woman aged 80 or over with acute or convalescent COVID-19. The DNA of the CDR3 is TGTGCCAGCAGCCTAGACAGGGCGAGCAATCAGCCCCAGCATTTT. Residues: CASSLDRASNQPQHF.